This entry lists 2 T cell receptor beta chains sequenced from one sample in a study of control samples from healthy donors and cancer patients. Profiled with immunoSEQ multiplex PCR; TCRdb holds only in-frame clones, not every one. The sample has around 78,000 clones; 90% to 95% are singletons. The specimen was blood. The receptors derive from a young woman in good health.

The chain combines TRBV6-1 with TRBJ1-1; no clear D gene. The CDR3 consists of 14 residues. Germline V lookup: CDR1 MNHNS, CDR2 SASEGT. V dropped 2 bases and J dropped 1 base, with 8 bases sitting between them. The CDR3 region has the DNA TGTGCCAGCAGTGAAAAAGCCCGGAACACTGAAGCTTTCTTT. Translation gives CASSEKARNTEAFF.

The J gene is TRBJ1-6, the V gene TRBV11-2; no reliable D call. Between the trimmed V and J ends, which lost 0 bases and 8 bases, there was a span of 5 bases. The germline gives CDR1 SGHAT, CDR2 FQNNGV. The CDR3 is 13 residues long. This CDR3 reads CASSLDSHSPLHF. The CDR3 DNA is TGTGCCAGCAGCTTAGACTCCCATTCACCCCTCCACTTT. The whole variable domain, filled in from reference TRBV11-2 and TRBJ1-6, reads EAGVAQSPRYKIIEKRQSVAFWCNPISGHATLYWYQQILGQGPKLLIQFQNNGVVDDSQLPKDRFSAERLKGVDSTLKIQPAKLEDSAVYLCASSLDSHSPLHFGNGTRLTVT.